This passage covers 10 T cell receptor beta chains from one sample sequenced in a study. Each CDR3 protein gets one entry after TCRdb re-called the 5' RACE reads with MiXCR. This repertoire shows about 55,000 distinct CDR3 sequences, about a fifth found once; its top ten account for roughly 3.5%. Cells sorted as Tregs were CD4+, CD25+ and CD127-/low. The sample was tumor-infiltrating Tregs sorted from the breast tumor. These TCRs come from a female donor with breast cancer.

This clonotype appeared a few times. V usage is TRBV9 and J usage is TRBJ2-7; no firm D call. This CDR3 is built from 14 residues. Between the trimmed V and J ends, which lost 4 bases and 2 bases, there was a span of 13 bases. Germline V lookup: CDR1 SGDLS, CDR2 YYNGEE. CDR3 sequence: CASSPRVTPYEQYF. In DNA form, the CDR3 reads TGTGCCAGCAGCCCCCGGGTCACCCCCTACGAGCAGTACTTC.

The rearrangement uses TRBV20-1 and TRBJ2-7; 9 nucleotides line up with TRBD2. Germline trimming cut 6 bases from V and 6 bases from J; bases unmatched to any gene: 12. CDR1 is DFQATT, CDR2 SNEGSKA, per germline (reference sequence). The CDR3 covers 14 residues. The CDR3 loop is CSAGRLAGRGEQYF. Written as DNA, the CDR3 is TGCAGTGCCGGGCGGCTAGCGGGAAGGGGCGAGCAGTACTTC.

This chain links TRBV29-1 with TRBJ2-5, with a weak D call TRBD1 (6 bases). Germline values: CDR1 SQVTM, CDR2 ANQGSEA. With 6 bases removed from V and 4 bases from J, the gap between germline ends came to 15 bases. The CDR3 has 13 amino acids. CDR3 residues: CSVRRQGGETQYF. For the CDR3, the DNA is TGCAGCGTCCGTAGACAAGGGGGAGAGACCCAGTACTTC.

The rearrangement joins TRBV20-1 to TRBJ2-3; D is ambiguous. The germline V gene has CDR1 DFQATT and CDR2 SNEGSKA (reference sequence). This CDR3 comprises 12 residues. V was pared by 2 bases and J by 4 bases, with 7 bases between. The CDR3 DNA follows: TGCAGTGCTAGATCTGGGGCAGATACGCAGTATTTT. Its protein is CSARSGADTQYF.

This chain uses TRBV7-6 with TRBJ2-2; D ambiguous. The CDR3 spans 15 residues. The germline V gene encodes CDR1 SGHVS and CDR2 FNYEAQ. Between the trimmed V and J ends, which lost 0 bases and 0 bases, there was a span of 5 bases. The CDR3 nucleotides read TGTGCCAGCAGCTTAGCAGCCCCGAACACCGGGGAGCTGTTTTTT. As protein: CASSLAAPNTGELFF. The full variable domain, completed using reference TRBV7-6 and TRBJ2-2, is GAGVSQSPRYKVTKRGQDVALRCDPISGHVSLYWYRQALGQGPEFLTYFNYEAQQDKSGLPNDRFSAERPEGSISTLTIQRTEQRDSAMYRCASSLAAPNTGELFFGEGSRLTVL.

The sample holds a few counts of this clonotype. This chain joins TRBV7-2 and TRBJ1-3; maybe TRBD1 (5 bases). The CDR3 is 16 amino acids. With 1 base removed from V and 1 base from J, the gap between germline ends came to 11 bases. The germline V gene encodes CDR1 SGHTA and CDR2 FQGNSA. This CDR3 is CASSLVGAGSGNTIYF. The CDR3 DNA sequence: TGTGCCAGCAGCTTAGTAGGGGCAGGGTCTGGAAACACCATATATTTT.

Comment on this clonotype: A junction boundary mismatches the germline segment, possibly from a read error. The chain is built from TRBV15 and TRBJ2-1; possibly TRBD1 for D (6 bases). Per the germline V gene, CDR1 is LNHNV and CDR2 is YYDKDF (reference sequence). The CDR3 contains 15 residues. The CDR3 here is CATSSPGDPYNEQLF. The CDR3 coding sequence is TGTGCCACCAGCAGCCCAGGGGACCCATACAATGAGCAGCTCTTC.

The rearrangement joins TRBV24-1 to TRBJ2-7; D possibly corresponds to TRBD2 (5 bases). Germline V CDR1 and CDR2: KGHDR, SFDVKD. The CDR3 has 12 residues. The V end lost 5 bases, the J end lost 6 bases, and 10 bases lay between the germline ends. CDR3 amino acids: CATSGGFGEQYF. The CDR3 DNA reads as TGTGCCACCAGTGGAGGGTTCGGCGAGCAGTACTTC.

Only a few counts were recorded for this clonotype. This sequence joins TRBV15 and TRBJ2-5, with D maybe TRBD1 (7 bases). The CDR3 has 15 residues. Trimming left V 1 base short and J 2 bases short, with 11 bases between. Germline V gene lookup returns CDR1 LNHNV and CDR2 YYDKDF (reference sequence). The CDR3 bases are TGTGCCACCAGCAGAGGCGGGACAGCTCAAGAGACCCAGTACTTC. As protein: CATSRGGTAQETQYF.

This chain connects TRBV4-1 to TRBJ2-1; perhaps TRBD2 as D (5 bases). CDR3 length equals 17 residues. CDR1 and CDR2 (germline): MGHRA, YSYEKL. The V end was cut by 3 bases, the J end by 1 base, with 16 bases between. The CDR3 DNA reads as TGCGCCAGCAGCCACCGGGATCTTTTTCTTTCCTACAATGAGCAGTTCTTC. It translates to CASSHRDLFLSYNEQFF.